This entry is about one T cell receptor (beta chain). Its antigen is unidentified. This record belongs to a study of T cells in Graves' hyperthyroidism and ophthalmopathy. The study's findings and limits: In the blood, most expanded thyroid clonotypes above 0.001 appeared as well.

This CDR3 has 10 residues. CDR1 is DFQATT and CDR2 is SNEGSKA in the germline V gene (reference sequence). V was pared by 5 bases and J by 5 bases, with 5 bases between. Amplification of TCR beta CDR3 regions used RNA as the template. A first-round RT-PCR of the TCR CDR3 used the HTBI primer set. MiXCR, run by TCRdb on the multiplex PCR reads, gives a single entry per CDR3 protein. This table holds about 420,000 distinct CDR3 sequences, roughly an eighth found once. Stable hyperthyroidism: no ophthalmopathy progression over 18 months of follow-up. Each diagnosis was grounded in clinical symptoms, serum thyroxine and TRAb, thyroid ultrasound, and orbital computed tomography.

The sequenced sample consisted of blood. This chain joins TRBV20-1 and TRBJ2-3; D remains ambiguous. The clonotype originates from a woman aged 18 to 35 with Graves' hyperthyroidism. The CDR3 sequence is CSASIDTQYF. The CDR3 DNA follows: TGCAGTGCTTCCATAGATACGCAGTATTTT.